Presented here are 6 T cell receptor beta chains from one specimen sequenced in a study of T cells in Graves' hyperthyroidism and ophthalmopathy. Amplified regions were TCR beta CDR3 sequences from RNA transcripts. Primed by the HTBI set, a first-round RT-PCR was run on the TCR CDR3. Each CDR3 protein gets one entry after TCRdb re-called the multiplex PCR reads with MiXCR. The data contain about 270,000 distinct CDR3 sequences, roughly 22% of them singletons. Sequenced material: blood. The receptors derive from a man aged 30-40 years with Graves' ophthalmopathy.

This clonotype showed up just a few times. V is TRBV18 and J is TRBJ1-1; D remains ambiguous. With 6 bases removed from V and 0 bases from J, the gap between germline ends came to 11 bases. CDR1 is KGHSH, CDR2 LQKENI, per germline. This CDR3 has 14 amino acids. The CDR3 DNA follows: TGTGCCAGCTCTCAGGCCCTTATGAACACTGAAGCTTTCTTT. It translates to CASSQALMNTEAFF.

Many counts were recorded for this clonotype. The chain employs TRBV30 and TRBJ2-7, with D hard to call. Looked up from germline, CDR1 is GTSNPN and CDR2 is SVGIG (reference sequence). The CDR3 loop spans 13 amino acids. Trimming stripped 0 bases from V and 6 bases from J, with 12 bases between. The CDR3 sequence: CAWSVSEWSEQYF. The CDR3 DNA reads TGTGCCTGGAGTGTCAGTGAGTGGTCCGAGCAGTACTTC.

There are a few counts of this clonotype. Written as DNA, the CDR3 is TGTGCCAGCAGTTTTGTGGGGTCCGGGGAGCTGTTTTTT. Translating it yields CASSFVGSGELFF. This chain uses TRBV28 with TRBJ2-2, with D uncertain. With 3 bases removed from V and 6 bases from J, the gap between germline ends came to 8 bases. Germline assignment: CDR1 MDHEN and CDR2 SYDVKM. The CDR3 extends over 13 amino acids.

This clonotype turned up a few times. The rearrangement joins TRBV5-6 to TRBJ1-5, with D hard to call. Deletions cut 4 bases from V and 1 base from J, with 9 bases between. The CDR3 loop spans 14 amino acids. CDR1 SGHDT and CDR2 YYEEEE come from the germline V gene. In nucleotides, the CDR3 is TGTGCCAGCAGCCACGGACGGAGCAATCAGCCCCAGCATTTT. This translates into CASSHGRSNQPQHF.

A few counts support this clonotype. V and J are TRBV7-2 and TRBJ1-2, with D possibly TRBD1 on 5 matching bases. Germline loops: CDR1 SGHTA, CDR2 FQGNSA. V dropped 5 bases and J dropped 3 bases, with 13 bases sitting between them. The CDR3 length is 14 residues. The CDR3 region is CASSPLGGDYGYTF. The CDR3, as DNA: TGTGCCAGCAGCCCACTGGGGGGGGACTATGGCTACACCTTC. The variable domain in full, with the rest retrieved from reference TRBV7-2 and TRBJ1-2, is GAGVSQSPSNKVTEKGKDVELRCDPISGHTALYWYRQSLGQGLEFLIYFQGNSAPDKSGLPSDRFSAERTGGSVSTLTIQRTQQEDSAVYLCASSPLGGDYGYTFGSGTRLTVV.

The chain couples TRBV24-1 to TRBJ2-2, with 7 nucleotides matching TRBD1. CDR3 length: 16 amino acids. V trimming: 3 bases; J trimming: 1 base; junction bases outside the gene matches: 4. Germline-derived CDR1 and CDR2 are KGHDR and SFDVKD. CDR3 in amino acids: CATSDMDRKNTGELFF. The CDR3 region has the DNA TGTGCCACCAGTGATATGGACAGGAAGAACACCGGGGAGCTGTTTTTT.